This TCR beta chain came from a study of shared clonotypes between healthy human individuals. This CDR3 is built from 15 residues. Germline-derived CDR1 and CDR2 are SEHNR and FQNEAQ (reference sequence). J gave up 4 bases and V 5 bases, and 5 bases lay outside the gene matches. General study findings and limits: Investigators expected sequencing depth to affect clonotype sharing among donors. Relative to clonotypes present in all four donors, those not shared had lower generation probabilities.

This clone was detected only once. What it binds is unknown. At deep level, the assay was performed. The table came from immunoSEQ multiplex PCR; TCRdb's copy has only in-frame clones and leaves some out. In the table there are hundreds of thousands of clones, around 97% of which are singletons. Researchers partitioned CD4+ cells into CD45RA+ naive and CD45RA-negative memory subsets. The chain links TRBV7-9 to TRBJ2-1; 10 bases align to TRBD2. Input material: naive CD4+ T cells sorted from blood. Subset described: CD45RA+ positively selected. This receptor was taken from a woman younger than 45 in good health. CDR3 loop: CASSQTSGIYNEQFF. The DNA for the CDR3 is TGTGCCAGCAGCCAAACTAGCGGGATTTACAATGAGCAGTTCTTC. The whole variable domain, remainder taken from reference TRBV7-9 and TRBJ2-1, is DTGVSQNPRHKITKRGQNVTFRCDPISEHNRLYWYRQTLGQGPEFLTYFQNEAQLEKSRLLSDRFSAERPKGSFSTLEIQRTEQGDSAMYLCASSQTSGIYNEQFFGPGTRLTVL.